This T cell receptor (beta chain) came from a study of blood T cell repertoires in COVID-19. Study as a whole: Acute-phase and convalescent COVID-19 samples originated in the United States, Italy and Spain.

The method was immunoSEQ multiplex PCR; TCRdb's version includes in-frame clones alone and lacks a portion of them. The sample lists tens of thousands of clones; about 82% were seen once. The clonotype was recovered from a man between 65 and 85 years old with acute or convalescent COVID-19. Input material: peripheral blood.

CDR3 amino acids: CASSRDRPSYNEQFF. DNA for the CDR3: TGTGCCAGCAGCCGGGACAGACCCTCCTACAATGAGCAGTTCTTC. V usage is TRBV5-4 and J usage is TRBJ2-1, with 7 bases identical to TRBD1. Looked up from germline, CDR1 is SGHNT and CDR2 is YYREEE (reference sequence). J was trimmed by 0 bases and V by 4 bases; bases with no gene match: 4. The CDR3 covers 15 residues.